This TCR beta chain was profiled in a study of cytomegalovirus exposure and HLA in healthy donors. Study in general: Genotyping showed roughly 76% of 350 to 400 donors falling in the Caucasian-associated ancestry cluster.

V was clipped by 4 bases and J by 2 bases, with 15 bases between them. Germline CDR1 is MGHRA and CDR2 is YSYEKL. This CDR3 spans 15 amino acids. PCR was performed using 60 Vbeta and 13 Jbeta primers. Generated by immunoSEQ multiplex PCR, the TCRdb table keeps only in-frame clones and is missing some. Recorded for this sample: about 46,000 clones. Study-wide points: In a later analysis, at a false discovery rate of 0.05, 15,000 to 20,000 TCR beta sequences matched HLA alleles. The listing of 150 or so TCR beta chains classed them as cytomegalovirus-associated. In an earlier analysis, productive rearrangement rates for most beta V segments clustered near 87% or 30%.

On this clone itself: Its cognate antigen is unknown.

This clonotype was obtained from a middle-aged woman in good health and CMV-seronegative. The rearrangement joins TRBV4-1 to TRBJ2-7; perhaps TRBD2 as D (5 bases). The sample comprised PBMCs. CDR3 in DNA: TGCGCCAGCAGCCGAGGGTTGCCTGCAACCTACGAGCAGTACTTC. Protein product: CASSRGLPATYEQYF.